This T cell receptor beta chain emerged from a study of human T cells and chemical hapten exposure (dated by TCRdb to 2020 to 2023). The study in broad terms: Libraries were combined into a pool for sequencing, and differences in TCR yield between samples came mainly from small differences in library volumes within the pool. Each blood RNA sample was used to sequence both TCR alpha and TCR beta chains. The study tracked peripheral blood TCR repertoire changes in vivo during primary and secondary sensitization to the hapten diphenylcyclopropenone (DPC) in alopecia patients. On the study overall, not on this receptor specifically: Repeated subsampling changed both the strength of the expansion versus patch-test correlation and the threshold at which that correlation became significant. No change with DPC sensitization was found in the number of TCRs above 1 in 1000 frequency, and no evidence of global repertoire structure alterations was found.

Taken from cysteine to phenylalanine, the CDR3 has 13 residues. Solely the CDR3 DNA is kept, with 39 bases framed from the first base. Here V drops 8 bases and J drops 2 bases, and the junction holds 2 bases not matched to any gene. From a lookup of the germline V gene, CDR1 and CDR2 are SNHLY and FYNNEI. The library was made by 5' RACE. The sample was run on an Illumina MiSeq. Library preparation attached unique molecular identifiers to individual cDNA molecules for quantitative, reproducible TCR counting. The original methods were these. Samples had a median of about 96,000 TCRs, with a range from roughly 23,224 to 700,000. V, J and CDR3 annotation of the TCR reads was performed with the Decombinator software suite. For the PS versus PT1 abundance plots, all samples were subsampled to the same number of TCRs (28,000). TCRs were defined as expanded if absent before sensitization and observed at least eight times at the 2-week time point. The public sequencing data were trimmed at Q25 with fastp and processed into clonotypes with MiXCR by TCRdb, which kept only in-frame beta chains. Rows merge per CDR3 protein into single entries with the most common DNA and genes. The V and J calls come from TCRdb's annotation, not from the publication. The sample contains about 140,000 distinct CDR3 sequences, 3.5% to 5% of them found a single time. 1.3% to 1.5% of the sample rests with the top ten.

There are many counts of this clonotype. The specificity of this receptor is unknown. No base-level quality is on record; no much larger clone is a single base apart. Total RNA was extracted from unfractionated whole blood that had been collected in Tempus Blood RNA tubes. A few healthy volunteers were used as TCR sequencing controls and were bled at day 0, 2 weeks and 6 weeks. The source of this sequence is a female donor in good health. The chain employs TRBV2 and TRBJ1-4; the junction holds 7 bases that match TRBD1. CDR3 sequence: CASQGETNEKLFF. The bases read TGTGCCAGCCAGGGGGAGACTAATGAAAAACTGTTTTTT.